This T cell receptor (beta chain) originates from a study of T cells in Graves' hyperthyroidism and ophthalmopathy. The study's findings and limits: Ophthalmopathy was told apart from stable hyperthyroidism by a 13 V-J model.

Newly diagnosed hyperthyroidism, duration under 2 months, in patients aged 18 to 65. Uncontrolled infections, other autoimmune diseases, pregnancy or lactation led to exclusion of patients. Using RNA transcripts as the source, TCR beta CDR3 regions were amplified. With the HTBI primer set, the TCR CDR3 went through a first round of RT-PCR. TCRdb fed the multiplex PCR reads into MiXCR, producing one record per CDR3 protein. The sample shows 500,000 to 750,000 distinct CDR3 sequences, 46% of them seen only once. This clonotype was seen ten or more times. The antigen is not known. The sample was peripheral blood or thyroid tissue (not recorded which). This receptor was obtained from a woman under 30 with Graves' hyperthyroidism.

This CDR3 reads CASSVLDRGTEAFF. CDR3 DNA sequence: TGTGCCAGCAGCGTATTGGACAGGGGTACTGAAGCTTTCTTT. V and J are TRBV13 and TRBJ1-1, with 9 bases aligning to TRBD1. Germline V gives CDR1 PRHDT, CDR2 FYEKMQ (reference sequence). The J segment lost 5 bases and the V segment lost 5 bases, leaving 6 bases of the junction unmatched. The CDR3 runs to 14 residues.